This T cell receptor beta chain was captured in a study of blood T cell repertoires in COVID-19. This clone was seen a single time. Profiling relied on immunoSEQ multiplex PCR, and the TCRdb table lists in-frame clones only, not all of them. This table holds about 320,000 clones, 70% to 90% found once. The CDR3 sequence is 15 residues long. Germline lookup yields CDR1 SEHNR and CDR2 FQNEAQ (reference sequence). J lost 6 bases, V lost 5 bases, and 7 bases had no gene match. The receptor's source is a human donor in a cohort sampled during active COVID-19. The sequenced material came from peripheral blood. This chain connects TRBV7-9 to TRBJ1-6; 7 nucleotides match TRBD1. The CDR3 region is CASSLEGQSNSPLHF. DNA for the CDR3: TGTGCCAGCAGCCTGGAGGGACAGAGTAATTCACCCCTCCACTTT.